The clone carrying this TCR beta chain was counted ten times or more. This sample is drawn from a study of T-cell reconstitution after alpha-beta-depleted transplantation in children. Germline V gene lookup returns CDR1 LGHDT and CDR2 YNNKEL (reference sequence). Trimming removed 0 bases at V and 4 bases at J, with 13 bases between. The CDR3 runs 15 residues. Molecular barcoding with unique molecular identifiers was used for the TCRbeta library. TCRdb analysed the PCR reads with MiXCR anew, one entry per CDR3 protein. The sample consists of 750,000 to 950,000 distinct CDR3 sequences, around 15% of them appearing once.

This chain uses TRBV3-1 with TRBJ2-7; TRBD2 might be the D (6 bases). Sequences were derived from PBMCs, mostly from graft donor cells, sampled 360 days after TCRalphabeta/CD19-depleted stem cell transplant. The sequence was collected from a male patient younger than 18 who had a stem cell transplant for acute lymphoblastic leukemia, so the T cells may come from the graft donor. The CDR3 sequence is CASSQDRWEVYEQYF. In DNA form, the CDR3 reads TGTGCCAGCAGCCAAGATCGGTGGGAGGTGTACGAGCAGTACTTC.